This T cell receptor beta chain was retrieved from a study of tumor-infiltrating lymphocytes in primary liver carcinoma (dated by TCRdb to the late 2010s). In the study overall: A handful of patients with histopathologically diagnosed primary liver carcinoma underwent surgical resection in China between 2015 and early 2016. Hepatocellular carcinoma (four) or combined HCC and intrahepatic cholangiocarcinoma (one) was present in the five patients, who were three men and two women aged 30 to 69 years. The five patients had tumors staged T1-T3 N0M0, with maximum diameters ranging from about 4 to 11 cm. Roughly 3.5 to 7.5 million productive TCRbeta reads were obtained per sample, and no significant difference in read depth was found between tissue types. Across five regions of each liver tumor, along with adjacent normal tissue and blood, the study brought together TCRbeta repertoire sequencing, expression microarrays and whole-exome sequencing. A total of 35 or so specimens from 5 patients went through TCRbeta repertoire sequencing, namely 25 tumor regions, 5 adjacent noncancerous liver tissues and 5 peripheral blood samples. High reproducibility was observed for the technical replicate repertoires, with mean shared-clone rates approximately 0.92 and correlation coefficients above 0.95.

RNA from unsorted whole blood was extracted with TRIzol reagent, and germline DNA was obtained with the DNeasy Blood & Tissue kit. At the time of sampling, the patients had chronic HBV infection and had not received any treatment. Before surgery, 3 to 5 milliliters of peripheral blood were collected into K2EDTA tubes. This clonotype was detected a few times. Which antigen it targets is not known. Base-call qualities are not available, and no considerably larger clone is one nucleotide away. Per the germline V gene, ENHRY is the CDR1 and SYGVKD is the CDR2. V and J lose 3 bases and 2 bases, and a span of 22 bases separates them. Counted from cysteine to phenylalanine, this CDR3 has 19 amino acids. Kept here is only the CDR3 DNA, which spans 57 bases and is read in frame from base 1. Here is what the overall study found, with its caveats: Pairs of tumor regions showed greater repertoire overlap (mean 36%) than tumor-adjacent pairs (17%) or tumor-blood pairs (roughly 14%), which is consistent with antigen-driven expansion. Bulk unsorted samples precluded comparing CD4+ and CD8+ T cell repertoires. A significantly larger repertoire fraction was made up by the top 250 clones in tumors than in blood (p = 0.039). Only the TCR beta chain was sequenced, which likely underestimates true repertoire diversity because unpaired alpha chains were not captured. With just four or five patients in the study, the authors point out that the findings should be validated in a larger study.

TCRbeta-specific cDNA was reverse-transcribed from approximately 500 ng total RNA using a constant-region primer and ProtoScript II reverse transcriptase. The TCRbeta libraries were prepared through three rounds of nested multiplex PCR following a slightly modified ARM-PCR procedure. The first two PCR rounds used multiplex TRBV1-TRBV30 forward primers with a Cbeta reverse primer, each for about 9 cycles. A final 25-cycle PCR with Deep VentR polymerase added sample barcodes and Illumina adapters. Amplicons of 200-500 bp were gel-purified with a QIAquick gel extraction kit before sequencing. TCRbeta amplicons were sequenced on an Illumina HiSeq 2500 with 250-bp paired-end reads. The study's processing was this. Quality trimming of reads was performed with Trimmomatic v0.33, and paired reads were merged with FLASH v1.2.11 so that full CDR3 sequences could be recovered. V, D and J germline segments were assigned to the rearranged TCRbeta sequences using MiGEC v1.2.1b. Clonotype statistics and Shannon-Wiener diversity indices were calculated with VDJtools v1.0.0. Except for diversity analysis, only each sample's 250 most abundant clonotypes were used in subsequent analyses to reduce sampling bias. TCRdb reanalyzed the raw reads on its own, using fastp at Q25 for trimming and MiXCR for clone calling, and kept in-frame beta chains. Here each entry gathers all rows of one CDR3 protein and keeps the most common genes and DNA. The V and J calls were not made by the authors but by TCRdb's processing. The sample table lists some 180,000 distinct CDR3 sequences, about 60% of them with a count of one. Of the sample, 65% to 80% falls within the top ten clones.

The rearrangement joined TRBV10-3 to TRBJ2-2; TRBD2 could be the D gene, as 5 bases match. The receptor was isolated from a man aged 40-55 years with primary liver carcinoma and hepatitis B virus infection. The sequencing input was peripheral blood. The bases are TGTGCCATCAGTGATCTCCTAGCCGGGGAACACCTTAACACCGGGGAGCTGTTTTTT. This codes for CAISDLLAGEHLNTGELFF.